Listed below are T cell receptor beta chains from one sample, sequenced in a study of cytomegalovirus exposure and HLA in healthy donors. Sequenced by immunoSEQ multiplex PCR; TCRdb stores in-frame clones only, minus some. The sample lists 200,000 to 250,000 clones; about 81% were seen once. The sequenced material came from PBMCs. These receptors all come from a woman aged 40 to 50 in good health and CMV-seropositive. Both conserved end residues are part of each CDR3. Size values are once, few and many counts, or a class for expanded clones, and some rows have none.

j_call: TRBJ2-7
v_call: TRBV5-1
clone_size: -
cdr3_aa: CASSHGQGQGHEQYF

j_call: TRBJ2-1
v_call: TRBV5-4
clone_size: -
cdr3_aa: CASSLAGSYNEQFF

j_call: TRBJ2-7
v_call: TRBV7-9
clone_size: -
cdr3_aa: CASSHNSYEQYF

j_call: TRBJ2-7
v_call: TRBV29-1
clone_size: -
cdr3_aa: CSVVKTGGSPEQYF

j_call: TRBJ1-3
v_call: TRBV5-1
clone_size: once
cdr3_aa: CASSPRGQGNGNTIYF

j_call: TRBJ1-2
v_call: TRBV30
clone_size: -
cdr3_aa: CAWSRQGGYGYTF

j_call: TRBJ2-4
v_call: TRBV7-8
clone_size: -
cdr3_aa: CASSLFGGSGSLTLKNIQYF

j_call: TRBJ2-7
v_call: TRBV7-9
clone_size: -
cdr3_aa: CASSFRDPLSYEQYF

j_call: TRBJ1-4
v_call: TRBV19
clone_size: -
cdr3_aa: CASSLIGRRLNEKLFF

j_call: TRBJ2-5
v_call: TRBV30
clone_size: few
cdr3_aa: CAWRTGGAKTQYF

j_call: TRBJ2-5
v_call: TRBV6-5
clone_size: -
cdr3_aa: CASSYSTGGETQYF

j_call: TRBJ2-7
v_call: TRBV18
clone_size: -
cdr3_aa: CASSRSAYEQYF

j_call: TRBJ1-6
v_call: TRBV6-6
clone_size: -
cdr3_aa: CASSYSGTGRSPLHF

j_call: TRBJ2-1
v_call: TRBV7-2
clone_size: -
cdr3_aa: CASSYIAGGNNEQFF

j_call: TRBJ1-2
v_call: TRBV19
clone_size: -
cdr3_aa: CASSIGRDRDGHTF

j_call: TRBJ2-7
v_call: TRBV27
clone_size: -
cdr3_aa: CASSYETPGLHSYEQYF

j_call: TRBJ2-4
v_call: TRBV9
clone_size: -
cdr3_aa: CASSVGAGNSLAKNIQYF

j_call: TRBJ1-1
v_call: TRBV7-2
clone_size: -
cdr3_aa: CASSFPEGSAEAFF

j_call: TRBJ1-1
v_call: TRBV19
clone_size: -
cdr3_aa: CASSVDREAEAFF

j_call: TRBJ1-5
v_call: TRBV30
clone_size: -
cdr3_aa: CAWSVGGYSNQPQHF

j_call: TRBJ2-5
v_call: TRBV2
clone_size: -
cdr3_aa: CASSERATTQETQYF

j_call: TRBJ1-4
v_call: TRBV29-1
clone_size: -
cdr3_aa: CSVERAQKLFF

j_call: TRBJ2-5
v_call: TRBV6-5
clone_size: -
cdr3_aa: CASRRTNQETQYF

j_call: TRBJ2-7
v_call: TRBV9
clone_size: -
cdr3_aa: CASSSGQGPQSYEQYF

j_call: TRBJ2-3
v_call: TRBV10-1
clone_size: -
cdr3_aa: CASSEPLDRTASTDTQYF

j_call: TRBJ2-2
v_call: TRBV5-1
clone_size: -
cdr3_aa: CASSPQGNGELFF

j_call: TRBJ1-2
v_call: TRBV10-1
clone_size: -
cdr3_aa: CASSSGTEPYGYTF

j_call: TRBJ1-1
v_call: TRBV29-1
clone_size: -
cdr3_aa: CSTLGQVNTEAFF

j_call: TRBJ2-2
v_call: TRBV9
clone_size: -
cdr3_aa: CASSDRWDRGHVNTGELFF

j_call: TRBJ2-7
v_call: TRBV10-3
clone_size: -
cdr3_aa: CAISEGGSRLLFQYF

j_call: TRBJ2-1
v_call: TRBV10-3
clone_size: -
cdr3_aa: CAISESMASSYNEQFF

j_call: TRBJ1-2
v_call: TRBV5-4
clone_size: -
cdr3_aa: CASSLEGQGYGYTF

j_call: TRBJ2-1
v_call: TRBV19
clone_size: -
cdr3_aa: CASSPLPRDRGPRGTYNEQFF

j_call: TRBJ1-2
v_call: TRBV7-2
clone_size: -
cdr3_aa: CASSPGQNYGYTF

j_call: TRBJ2-3
v_call: TRBV9
clone_size: -
cdr3_aa: CASSAGGGAHTDTQYF

j_call: TRBJ1-1
v_call: TRBV25-1
clone_size: -
cdr3_aa: CASSVTGEAFF

j_call: TRBJ1-2
v_call: TRBV19
clone_size: -
cdr3_aa: CASSSMTPNYGYTF